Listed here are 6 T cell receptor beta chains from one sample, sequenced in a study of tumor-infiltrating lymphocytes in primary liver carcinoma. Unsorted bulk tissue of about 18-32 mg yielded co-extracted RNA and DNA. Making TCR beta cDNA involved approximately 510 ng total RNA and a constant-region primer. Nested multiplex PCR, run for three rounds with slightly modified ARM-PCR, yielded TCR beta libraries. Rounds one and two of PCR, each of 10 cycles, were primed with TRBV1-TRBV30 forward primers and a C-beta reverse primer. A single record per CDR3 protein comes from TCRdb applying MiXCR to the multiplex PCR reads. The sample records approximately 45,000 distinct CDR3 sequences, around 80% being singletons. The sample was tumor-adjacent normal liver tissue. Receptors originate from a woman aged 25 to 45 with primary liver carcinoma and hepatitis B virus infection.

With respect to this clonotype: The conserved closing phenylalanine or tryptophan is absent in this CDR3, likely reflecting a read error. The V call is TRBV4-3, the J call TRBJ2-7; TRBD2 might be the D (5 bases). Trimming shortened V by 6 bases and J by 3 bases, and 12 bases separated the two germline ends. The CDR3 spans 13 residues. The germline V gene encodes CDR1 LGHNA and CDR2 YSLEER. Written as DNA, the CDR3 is TGCGCCAGCAGTCGGGGAAACGGCTACGAGCAGTACCTC. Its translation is CASSRGNGYEQYL.

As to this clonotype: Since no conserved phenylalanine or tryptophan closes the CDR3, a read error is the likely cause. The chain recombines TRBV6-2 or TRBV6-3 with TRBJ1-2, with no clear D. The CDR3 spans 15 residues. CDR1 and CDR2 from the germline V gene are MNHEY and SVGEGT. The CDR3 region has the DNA TGTGTCAGCAGATACGCAACGTCTTCTAACTATGGCTACACCTCC. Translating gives CVSRYATSSNYGYTS.

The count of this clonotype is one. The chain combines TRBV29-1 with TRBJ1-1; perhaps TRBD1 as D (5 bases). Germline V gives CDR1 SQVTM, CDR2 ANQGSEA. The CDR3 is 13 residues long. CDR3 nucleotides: TGCGGCGGGACGGGAGACTTGAACACTGAAGCTTTCTTT. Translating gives CGGTGDLNTEAFF.

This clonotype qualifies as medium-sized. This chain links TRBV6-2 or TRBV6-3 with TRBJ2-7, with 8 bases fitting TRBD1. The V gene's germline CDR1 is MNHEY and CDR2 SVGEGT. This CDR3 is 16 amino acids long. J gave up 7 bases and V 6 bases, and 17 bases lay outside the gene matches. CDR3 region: CASRRLAGGGQGEQYF. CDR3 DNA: TGTGCCAGCAGACGTCTGGCCGGGGGAGGACAGGGAGAGCAGTACTTC.

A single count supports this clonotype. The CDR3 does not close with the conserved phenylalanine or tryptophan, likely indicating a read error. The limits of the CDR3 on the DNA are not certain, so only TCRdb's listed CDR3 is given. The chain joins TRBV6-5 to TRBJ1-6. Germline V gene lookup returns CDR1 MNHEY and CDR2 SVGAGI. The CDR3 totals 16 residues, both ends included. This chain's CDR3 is CASSKQSAIYNSAIRS.

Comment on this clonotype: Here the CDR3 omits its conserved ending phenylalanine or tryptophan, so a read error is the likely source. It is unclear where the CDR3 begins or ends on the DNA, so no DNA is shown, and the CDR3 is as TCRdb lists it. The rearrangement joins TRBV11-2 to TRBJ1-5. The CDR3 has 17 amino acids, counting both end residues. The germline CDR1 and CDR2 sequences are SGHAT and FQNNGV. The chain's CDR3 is CASSLGLGGGGNRPRHL.